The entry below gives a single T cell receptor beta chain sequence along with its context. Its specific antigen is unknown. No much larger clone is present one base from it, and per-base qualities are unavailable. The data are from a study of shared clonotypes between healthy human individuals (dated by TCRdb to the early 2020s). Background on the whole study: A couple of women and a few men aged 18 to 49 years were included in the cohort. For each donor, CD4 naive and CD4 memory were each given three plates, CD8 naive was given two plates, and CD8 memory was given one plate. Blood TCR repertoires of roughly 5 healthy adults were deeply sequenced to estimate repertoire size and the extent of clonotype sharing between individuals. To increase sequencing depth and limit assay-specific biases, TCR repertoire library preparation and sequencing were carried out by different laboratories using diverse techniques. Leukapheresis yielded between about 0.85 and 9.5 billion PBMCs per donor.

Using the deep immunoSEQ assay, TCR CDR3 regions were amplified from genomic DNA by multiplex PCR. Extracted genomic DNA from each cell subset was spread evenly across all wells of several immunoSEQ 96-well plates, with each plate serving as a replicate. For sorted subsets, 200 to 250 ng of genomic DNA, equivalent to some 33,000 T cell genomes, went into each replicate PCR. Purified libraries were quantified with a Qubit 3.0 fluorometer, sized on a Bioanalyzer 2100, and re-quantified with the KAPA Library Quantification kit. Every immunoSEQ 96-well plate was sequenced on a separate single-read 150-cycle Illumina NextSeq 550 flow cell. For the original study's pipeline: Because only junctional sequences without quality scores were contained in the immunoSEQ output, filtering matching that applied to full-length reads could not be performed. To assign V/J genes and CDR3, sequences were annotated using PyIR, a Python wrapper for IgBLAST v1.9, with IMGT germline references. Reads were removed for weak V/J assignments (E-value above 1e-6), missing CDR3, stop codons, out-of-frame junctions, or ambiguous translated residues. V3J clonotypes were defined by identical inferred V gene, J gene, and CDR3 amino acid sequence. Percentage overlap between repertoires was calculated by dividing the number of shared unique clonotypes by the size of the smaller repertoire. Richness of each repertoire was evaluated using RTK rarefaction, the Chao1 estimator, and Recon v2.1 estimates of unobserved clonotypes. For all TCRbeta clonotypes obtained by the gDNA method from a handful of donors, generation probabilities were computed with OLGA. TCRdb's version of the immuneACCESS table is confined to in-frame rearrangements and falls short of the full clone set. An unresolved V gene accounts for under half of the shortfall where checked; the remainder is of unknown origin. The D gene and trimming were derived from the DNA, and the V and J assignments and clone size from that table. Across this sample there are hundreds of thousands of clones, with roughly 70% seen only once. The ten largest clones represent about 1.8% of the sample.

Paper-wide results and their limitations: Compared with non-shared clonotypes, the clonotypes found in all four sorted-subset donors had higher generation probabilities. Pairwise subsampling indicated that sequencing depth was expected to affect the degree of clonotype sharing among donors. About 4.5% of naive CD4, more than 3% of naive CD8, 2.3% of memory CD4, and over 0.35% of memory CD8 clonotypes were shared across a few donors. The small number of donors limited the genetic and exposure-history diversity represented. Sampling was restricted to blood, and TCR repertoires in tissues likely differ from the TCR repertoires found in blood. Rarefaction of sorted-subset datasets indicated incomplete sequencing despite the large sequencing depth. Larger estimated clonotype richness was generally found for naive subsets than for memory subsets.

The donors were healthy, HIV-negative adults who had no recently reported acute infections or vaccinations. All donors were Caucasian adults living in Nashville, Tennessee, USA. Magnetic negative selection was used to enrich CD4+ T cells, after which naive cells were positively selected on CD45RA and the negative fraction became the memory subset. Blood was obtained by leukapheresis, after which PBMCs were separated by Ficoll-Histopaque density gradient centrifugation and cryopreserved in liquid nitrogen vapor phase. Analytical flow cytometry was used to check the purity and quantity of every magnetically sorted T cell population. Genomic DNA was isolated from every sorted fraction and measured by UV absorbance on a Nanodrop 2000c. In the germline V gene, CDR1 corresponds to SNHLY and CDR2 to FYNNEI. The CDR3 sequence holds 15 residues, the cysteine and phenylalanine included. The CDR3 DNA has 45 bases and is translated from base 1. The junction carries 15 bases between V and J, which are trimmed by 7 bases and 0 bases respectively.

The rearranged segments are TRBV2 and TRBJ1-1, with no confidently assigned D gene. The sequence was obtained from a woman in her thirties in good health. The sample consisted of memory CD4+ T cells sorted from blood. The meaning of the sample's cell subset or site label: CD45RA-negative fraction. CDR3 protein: CASTKQRNMNTEAFF. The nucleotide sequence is TGTGCCAGCACCAAGCAGAGGAACATGAACACTGAAGCTTTCTTT.